This entry describes one T cell receptor (beta chain). The antigen remains undetermined. This CDR3 has 18 amino acids. Germline loops: CDR1 KGHSH, CDR2 LQKENI. After removal of 6 bases from V and 0 bases from J, the junction contained 12 bases not matched to a gene. Donors had nominal health at sampling but likely had unrecorded immune exposures. This sample is drawn from a study of cytomegalovirus exposure and HLA in healthy donors. The wider study: Membership in the Caucasian-associated ancestry cluster was found for around four fifths of 300 to 500 genotyped donors. Notes on the study in general: Most TCR sequences showed up rarely, but some public TCRs showed up in many donors.

The primer mix had 60 Vbeta and 13 Jbeta primers. Profiling relied on immunoSEQ multiplex PCR, and the TCRdb table lists in-frame clones only, not all of them. Among some 140,000 clones, roughly 83% were seen once, and the ten largest hold about 3.1%. The sequenced sample consisted of PBMCs. The sequence was obtained from a female donor in good health and CMV-seronegative. The rearrangement uses TRBV18 and TRBJ1-3; 9 bases align to TRBD1. DNA of the CDR3: TGTGCCAGCTCCCTGGTGGGACAGGGAGCCTCCTCTGGAAACACCATATATTTT. Translated, it gives CASSLVGQGASSGNTIYF. Looking up the rest from reference TRBV18 and TRBJ1-3 gives the full variable domain: NAGVMQNPRHLVRRRGQEARLRCSPMKGHSHVYWYRQLPEEGLKFMVYLQKENIIDESGMPKERFSAEFPKEGPSILRIQQVVRGDSAAYFCASSLVGQGASSGNTIYFGEGSWLTVV.